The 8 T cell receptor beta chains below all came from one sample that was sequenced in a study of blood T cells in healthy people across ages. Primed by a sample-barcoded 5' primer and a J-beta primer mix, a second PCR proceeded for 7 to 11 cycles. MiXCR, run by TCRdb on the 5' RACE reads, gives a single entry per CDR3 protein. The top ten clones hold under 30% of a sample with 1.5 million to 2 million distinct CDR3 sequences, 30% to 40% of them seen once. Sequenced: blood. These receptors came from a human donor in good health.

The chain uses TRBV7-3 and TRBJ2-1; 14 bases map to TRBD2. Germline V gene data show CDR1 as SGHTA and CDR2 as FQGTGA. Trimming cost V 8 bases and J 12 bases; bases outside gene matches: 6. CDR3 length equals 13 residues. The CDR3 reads CASGTSGGHVQFF. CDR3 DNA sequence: TGTGCCAGCGGGACTAGCGGGGGCCATGTGCAGTTCTTC.

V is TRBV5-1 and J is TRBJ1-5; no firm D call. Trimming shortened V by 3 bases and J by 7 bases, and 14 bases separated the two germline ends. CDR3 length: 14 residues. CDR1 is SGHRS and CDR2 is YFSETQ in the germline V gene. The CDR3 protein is CASSWAAGSQPQHF. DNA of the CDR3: TGCGCCAGCAGCTGGGCCGCGGGTTCACAGCCCCAGCATTTT.

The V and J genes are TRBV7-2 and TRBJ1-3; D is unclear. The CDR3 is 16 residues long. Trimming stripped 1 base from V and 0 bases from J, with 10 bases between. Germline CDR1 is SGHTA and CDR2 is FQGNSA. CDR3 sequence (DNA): TGTGCCAGCAGCTTAGGGGCAGATTTCTCTGGAAACACCATATATTTT. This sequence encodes CASSLGADFSGNTIYF.

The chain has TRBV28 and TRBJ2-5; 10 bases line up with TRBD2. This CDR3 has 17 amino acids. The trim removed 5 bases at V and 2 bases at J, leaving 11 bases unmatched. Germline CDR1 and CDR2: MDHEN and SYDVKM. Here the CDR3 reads CASSLPGSGGGQETQYF. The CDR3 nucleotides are TGTGCCAGCAGTCTTCCCGGGAGCGGGGGGGGGCAAGAGACCCAGTACTTC.

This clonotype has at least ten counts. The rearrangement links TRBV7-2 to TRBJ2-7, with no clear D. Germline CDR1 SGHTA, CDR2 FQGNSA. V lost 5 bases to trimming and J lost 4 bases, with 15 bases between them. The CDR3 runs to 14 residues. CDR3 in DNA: TGTGCCAGCAGCCTTAGTACAAGACGATACGAGCAGTACTTC. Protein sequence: CASSLSTRRYEQYF.

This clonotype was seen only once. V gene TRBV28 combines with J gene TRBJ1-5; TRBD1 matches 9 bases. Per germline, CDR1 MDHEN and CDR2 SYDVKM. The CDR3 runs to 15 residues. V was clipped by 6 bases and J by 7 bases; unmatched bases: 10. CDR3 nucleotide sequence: TGTGCCAGCAGCCCGGACAGGGGCGGTTCACAGCCCCAGCATTTT. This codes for CASSPDRGGSQPQHF.

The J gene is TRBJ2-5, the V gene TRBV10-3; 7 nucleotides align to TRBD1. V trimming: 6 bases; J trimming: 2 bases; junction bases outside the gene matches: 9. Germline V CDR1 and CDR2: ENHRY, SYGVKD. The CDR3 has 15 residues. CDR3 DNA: TGTGCCATCAGCAGCCCGGGACAGCAGCAAGAGACCCAGTACTTC. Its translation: CAISSPGQQQETQYF.

The CDR3 region is CASSYLDRYTEAFF. CDR3 DNA sequence: TGTGCCAGCAGTTACCTGGACAGGTACACTGAAGCTTTCTTT. The gene calls are TRBV6-5 and TRBJ1-1, with TRBD1 identical over 7 bases. The CDR3 contains 14 residues. The J segment lost 3 bases and the V segment lost 2 bases, leaving 3 bases of the junction unmatched. From germline, CDR1 is MNHEY and CDR2 SVGAGI.